This T cell receptor beta chain was sequenced for a study of Graves' ophthalmopathy and Graves' hyperthyroidism. Concerning this clonotype: Its antigen is as yet unknown. Just one base apart from a much larger clone, this may be a read error.

After removal of 3 bases from V and 10 bases from J, the junction contained 12 bases not matched to a gene. This CDR3 region has 16 residues. Study-wide results and caveats: This model predicted ophthalmopathy progression (sensitivity roughly 71%, specificity around 72%).

RNA transcripts yielded amplified TCR beta CDR3 regions. The first-round RT-PCR employed HTBI primers together with the Qiagen OneStep RT-PCR kit. A multiplex PCR was then performed as the second round. TCRdb reanalysed the multiplex PCR reads using MiXCR and keeps one entry per CDR3 protein. The data contain 200,000 to 250,000 distinct CDR3 sequences, approximately 21% of them singletons. The receptor's source is a woman aged 50 to 65 with Graves' ophthalmopathy. Sequenced material: peripheral blood. This chain uses TRBV12-3 or TRBV12-4 with TRBJ2-2; 9 nucleotides line up with TRBD2. CDR3 bases: TGTGCCAGCAGTTTCCGAGCGGGAGGTCGGGGCGAGGAGCTGTTTTTT. This gives the protein CASSFRAGGRGEELFF.